A single sample gave rise to the 18 T cell receptor beta chains below, sequenced in a study of T cells in Graves' hyperthyroidism and ophthalmopathy. From RNA transcripts, TCR beta CDR3 regions were amplified. Using the HTBI primer set, a first-round RT-PCR was run on the TCR CDR3. TCRdb passed the multiplex PCR reads through MiXCR, listing each CDR3 protein once. The repertoire holds 380,000 or so distinct CDR3 sequences, with about 20% as singletons. Material for sequencing was blood. These receptors were obtained from a woman between 18 and 30 years old with Graves' hyperthyroidism.

This clonotype came up many times. This sequence joins TRBV25-1 and TRBJ1-2; D unclear. Germline values: CDR1 MGHDK, CDR2 SYGVNS. Trimming stripped 0 bases from V and 8 bases from J, with 13 bases between. There are 14 residues in the CDR3. CDR3 DNA sequence: TGTGCCAGCAGTGAATACGGGCCCTTCAGAGGCTACACCTTC. Translating gives CASSEYGPFRGYTF.

This clonotype has just a few counts. The chain joins TRBV3-1 to TRBJ2-5; maybe TRBD1 (6 bases). Germline V gene lookup returns CDR1 LGHDT and CDR2 YNNKEL (reference sequence). V gave up 4 bases and J gave up 2 bases, with 11 bases separating them. The CDR3 is made up of 14 amino acids. The CDR3: CASSPWTAQETQYF. In DNA, the CDR3 is TGTGCCAGCAGCCCATGGACAGCTCAAGAGACCCAGTACTTC.

This clonotype was seen repeatedly, ten times or more. V is TRBV6-5 and J is TRBJ1-5; TRBD1 is a possible D gene (5 bases). V was pared by 2 bases and J by 10 bases, with 21 bases between. Germline V gives CDR1 MNHEY, CDR2 SVGAGI. This CDR3 has 16 residues. The CDR3 is CASSYTPTDDIKPQHF. The DNA of the CDR3 is TGTGCCAGCAGTTACACCCCGACAGATGATATCAAACCCCAGCATTTT.

This clonotype was counted at least ten times. V gene TRBV3-1 combines with J gene TRBJ2-7; 11 bases line up with TRBD2. Germline values: CDR1 LGHDT, CDR2 YNNKEL (reference sequence). CDR3 length: 15 residues. The ends lost 2 bases at V and 4 bases at J; junction bases unmatched: 4. The CDR3 region has the DNA TGTGCCAGCAGCCAAACTAGCGGGGGACGATACGAGCAGTACTTC. As protein: CASSQTSGGRYEQYF.

This clonotype has ten or more counts. The rearrangement links TRBV27 to TRBJ2-7, with a weak D call TRBD2 (5 bases). Trimming stripped 0 bases from V and 13 bases from J, with 16 bases between. This CDR3 comprises 13 residues. Per germline, CDR1 MNHEY and CDR2 SMNVEV (reference sequence). CDR3 amino acids: CASSLSIGGGNYF. CDR3 sequence (DNA): TGTGCCAGCAGTTTATCGATTGGAGGAGGCAACTACTTC.

A single count supports this clonotype. The V and J genes are TRBV12-3 or TRBV12-4 and TRBJ1-5; D gene uncertain. The CDR3 sequence is 18 residues long. Trimming removed 2 bases at V and 4 bases at J, with 21 bases between. As DNA, the CDR3 is TGTGCCAGCAGTTTAACCGACCCTAGACGCGGCCGAAATCAGCCCCAGCATTTT. It codes for CASSLTDPRRGRNQPQHF.

This clonotype showed up many times. The chain employs TRBV2 and TRBJ2-3, with 9 bases that match TRBD2. The CDR3 runs 15 residues. Germline-derived CDR1 and CDR2 are SNHLY and FYNNEI. Losses at the gene ends were 3 bases for V and 4 bases for J; bases not matched to a gene: 5. The chain's CDR3 is CASSEERGASDTQYF. For the CDR3, the DNA is TGTGCCAGCAGTGAGGAGCGGGGGGCCTCAGATACGCAGTATTTT.

This clonotype occurred many times. The V and J genes are TRBV3-1 and TRBJ2-5; 8 bases align to TRBD2. The CDR3 is 16 residues long. J was trimmed by 1 base and V by 4 bases; bases with no gene match: 8. The germline V gene encodes CDR1 LGHDT and CDR2 YNNKEL (reference sequence). The CDR3 DNA reads TGTGCCAGCAGCCCTAGAGCGGGGGCGCCCCAAGAGACCCAGTACTTC. Residues: CASSPRAGAPQETQYF.

This clonotype was observed a few times. In nucleotides, the CDR3 is TGTGCCAGCAGTCTCAGGAAACTGAACACCGGGGAGCTGTTTTTT. Translation: CASSLRKLNTGELFF. The chain links TRBV6-1 to TRBJ2-2; D unclear. With 5 bases removed from V and 1 base from J, the gap between germline ends came to 11 bases. CDR3 length: 15 residues. CDR1 and CDR2 (germline): MNHNS, SASEGT.

This clonotype was counted at least ten times. The chain carries TRBV27 and TRBJ1-2; D is undetermined. CDR3 length equals 14 residues. Trimming shortened V by 4 bases and J by 4 bases, and 13 bases separated the two germline ends. CDR1 MNHEY and CDR2 SMNVEV come from the germline V gene (reference sequence). CDR3 loop: CASSSLLTGYGYTF. CDR3 DNA: TGTGCCAGCAGTTCGCTCCTAACGGGCTATGGCTACACCTTC.

This clonotype was detected ten times or more. The rearrangement links TRBV20-1 to TRBJ2-2; D might be TRBD2 (5 bases). With 1 base removed from V and 3 bases from J, the gap between germline ends came to 12 bases. Germline values: CDR1 DFQATT, CDR2 SNEGSKA (reference sequence). The CDR3 has 15 residues. The CDR3 loop is CSARGADGDTGELFF. Written as DNA, the CDR3 is TGCAGTGCTAGAGGTGCAGACGGGGACACCGGGGAGCTGTTTTTT.

This clonotype has a count of ten or more. The chain is built from TRBV2 and TRBJ2-7; D is unresolved. The V end lost 4 bases, the J end lost 2 bases, and 9 bases lay between the germline ends. Germline CDR1 and CDR2: SNHLY and FYNNEI. The CDR3 sequence is 13 residues long. The CDR3: CASSGAIPYEQYF. The CDR3 DNA reads TGTGCCAGCAGTGGGGCTATTCCCTACGAGCAGTACTTC.

At least ten counts were recorded for this clonotype. This chain uses TRBV12-3 or TRBV12-4 with TRBJ1-5; D is possibly TRBD1 (6 bases). This CDR3 has 16 amino acids. V was pared by 6 bases and J by 2 bases, with 17 bases between. Here the CDR3 reads CASRPRGGGRNQPQHF. The DNA for the CDR3 is TGTGCCAGCAGGCCGAGGGGCGGGGGGCGCAATCAGCCCCAGCATTTT.

This clonotype was seen repeatedly, ten times or more. The gene calls are TRBV10-3 and TRBJ2-7; TRBD1 aligns across 9 bases. The V gene's germline CDR1 is ENHRY and CDR2 SYGVKD. The J segment lost 4 bases and the V segment lost 6 bases, leaving 7 bases of the junction unmatched. The CDR3 totals 14 residues. The CDR3 here is CAIRAGTGSYEQYF. CDR3 sequence (DNA): TGTGCCATCAGGGCCGGGACAGGGTCTTACGAGCAGTACTTC.

The chain recombines TRBV2 with TRBJ1-1; a weak D match, TRBD1 (5 bases). The V end lost 4 bases, the J end lost 7 bases, and 19 bases lay between the germline ends. This CDR3 is built from 15 residues. CDR1 and CDR2 from the germline V gene are SNHLY and FYNNEI. The CDR3 reads CASSVQRHGANEAFF. The CDR3 nucleotides are TGTGCCAGCAGTGTACAACGACATGGGGCGAATGAAGCTTTCTTT.

This clonotype was counted at least ten times. The V and J genes are TRBV6-5 and TRBJ2-5; D call uncertain. Germline V lookup: CDR1 MNHEY, CDR2 SVGAGI. The V end lost 0 bases, the J end lost 2 bases, and 1 base lay between the germline ends. CDR3 length equals 12 residues. The DNA of the CDR3 is TGTGCCAGCAGTTACTCACAAGAGACCCAGTACTTC. Its translation: CASSYSQETQYF.

The gene calls are TRBV28 and TRBJ1-5, with no clear D. The V end was cut by 4 bases, the J end by 0 bases, with 13 bases between. The CDR3 covers 16 residues. Looked up from germline, CDR1 is MDHEN and CDR2 is SYDVKM. The CDR3 nucleotides are TGTGCCAGCAGTTCCAATATTGCGTATAGCAATCAGCCCCAGCATTTT. This gives the protein CASSSNIAYSNQPQHF. The full variable domain, completed using reference TRBV28 and TRBJ1-5, is DVKVTQSSRYLVKRTGEKVFLECVQDMDHENMFWYRQDPGLGLRLIYFSYDVKMKEKGDIPEGYSVSREKKERFSLILESASTNQTSMYLCASSSNIAYSNQPQHFGDGTRLSIL.

The CDR3 DNA follows: TGTGCCAGCAGCTCACAGAGTACAGGTGCTCCCTCCTACGAGCAGTACTTC. Encoded protein: CASSSQSTGAPSYEQYF. The chain has TRBV7-3 and TRBJ2-7, with a possible D match to TRBD1 (5 bases). V was shortened by 4 bases and J by 0 bases, with 19 bases between the two germline ends. CDR1 is SGHTA and CDR2 is FQGTGA in the germline V gene. The CDR3 extends over 17 amino acids.